This TCR beta chain was observed in a study of cytomegalovirus exposure and HLA in healthy donors. Germline loops: CDR1 SNHLY, CDR2 FYNNEI. This CDR3 has 11 amino acids. V lost 6 bases, J lost 4 bases, and 6 bases lay in between. PCR amplification relied on 60 Vbeta primers (plus 13 Jbeta primers). Assay used: immunoSEQ multiplex PCR; TCRdb lists only in-frame clones, some missing. Of about 160,000 clones in the sample, around four fifths were seen once. The origin of this receptor is a man aged 30 to 45 in good health and CMV-seronegative. This chain links TRBV2 with TRBJ1-1; D is undetermined. Sequenced sample: PBMCs. The CDR3 protein is CASSRATEAFF. In DNA, the CDR3 is TGTGCCAGCAGCCGAGCCACTGAAGCTTTCTTT.